The rows below give T cell receptor beta chains drawn from one sample of a study of beta chain features in type 1 diabetes. Sequencing used immunoSEQ multiplex PCR; TCRdb keeps in-frame clones, though not all of them. The table has 300,000 to 400,000 clones, roughly a tenth seen once. Sequencing was done on a sample of central memory CD4+ T cells from blood. The receptors here all came from a man younger than 40 with type 1 diabetes. Each CDR3 is given with its conserved first and last residue. The D gene is left open where the match is weak. Size tells how often a clone was seen (once, few, many) or the class of an expanded clone, and some rows leave it out.

TRBV29-1	13	.	.	TRBJ1-1	TGCAGCGTTGGGGCGGGGGCTGACGGTGAAGCTTTCTTT	CSVGAGADGEAFF
TRBV28	11	.	.	TRBJ2-7	TGTGCCAGCAGTTGGAACTACGAGCAGTACTTC	CASSWNYEQYF
TRBV5-1	13	.	medium-sized	TRBJ1-1	TGCGCCAGCAGCCAACAGCAGAACACTGAAGCTTTCTTT	CASSQQQNTEAFF
TRBV5-6	14	.	.	TRBJ1-4	TGTGCCAGCAGCTTCTGGGACCCGGCTGAAAAACTGTTTTTT	CASSFWDPAEKLFF
TRBV7-2	16	.	few	TRBJ2-5	TGTGCCAGCAGCCCAGGCCGAGGAGGGGATGGGGAGACCCAGTACTTC	CASSPGRGGDGETQYF
TRBV29-1	15	.	many	TRBJ2-3	TGCAGCGTTACGGGGGCAGGAGGGAGCACAGATACGCAGTATTTT	CSVTGAGGSTDTQYF
TRBV7-9	17	TRBD1	.	TRBJ2-1	TGTGCCAGCAGCTATCTGGCGGGGACAGGGGGTAACACTGAGCAGTTCTTC	CASSYLAGTGGNTEQFF
TRBV7-2	17	TRBD2	few	TRBJ2-3	TGTGCCAGCAGCTTCCGGCCTCTAGCGGGGGGCGAAGATACGCAGTATTTT	CASSFRPLAGGEDTQYF
TRBV5-4	16	.	.	TRBJ2-3	TGTGCCAGCACGCTCCGGGACACCCTTAACACAGATACGCAGTATTTT	CASTLRDTLNTDTQYF
TRBV5-6	15	TRBD1	.	TRBJ2-5	TGTGCCAGCAGTTCGACCGGGACAGCCCCTGAGACCCAGTACTTC	CASSSTGTAPETQYF
TRBV30	11	.	few	TRBJ1-1	TGTGCCTGGACCCCGTACACTGAAGCTTTCTTT	CAWTPYTEAFF
TRBV29-1	15	.	.	TRBJ1-5	TGCAGCGTTGAACCCCGGGACAAGGGCAATCAGCCCCAGCATTTT	CSVEPRDKGNQPQHF
TRBV5-4	15	.	.	TRBJ1-1	TGTGCCAGCAGCTTTGGGGGGATCGGGAACACTGAAGCTTTCTTT	CASSFGGIGNTEAFF
TRBV7-2	17	.	many	TRBJ1-5	TGTGCCAGCAGCTTTTTAAGTCGGCAGTCCGGGGATCAGCCCCAGCATTTT	CASSFLSRQSGDQPQHF
TRBV7-9	16	TRBD1	.	TRBJ2-7	TGTGCCAGCAGCTGGGCGACAGGGGGCGCCCACTACGAGCAGTACTTC	CASSWATGGAHYEQYF
TRBV29-1	14	.	few	TRBJ1-2	TGCAGCGTTGAAGGCCAGGGAGCTAACTATGGCTACACCTTC	CSVEGQGANYGYTF
TRBV7-2	15	.	.	TRBJ1-6	TGTGCCAGCAGCTTAGTTGGGACAAATAATTCACCCCTCCACTTT	CASSLVGTNNSPLHF
TRBV6-1	17	.	few	TRBJ2-3	TGTGCCAGCAGTGAAGGGGTAACGGCGGGCCTAACAGATACGCAGTATTTT	CASSEGVTAGLTDTQYF
TRBV5-4	16	.	.	TRBJ2-1	TGTGCCAGCACCGACGGGGCCTTTCGCTCCTACAATGAGCAGTTCTTC	CASTDGAFRSYNEQFF
TRBV7-8	15	.	few	TRBJ1-5	TGTGCCAGCAGCCGCGGAGGCCGAGGCAATCAGCCCCAGCATTTT	CASSRGGRGNQPQHF
TRBV5-1	13	.	few	TRBJ1-1	TGCGCCAGCAGCCCCGGATGGAACACTGAAGCTTTCTTT	CASSPGWNTEAFF
TRBV4-1	16	.	.	TRBJ1-1	TGCGCCAGCAGCCGCGGAGAGATGAGGATGAACACTGAAGCTTTCTTT	CASSRGEMRMNTEAFF
TRBV7-9	16	TRBD1	few	TRBJ2-7	TGTGCCAGCAGCTTAGGGGCCGGGACAGGGTCCTACGAGCAGTACTTC	CASSLGAGTGSYEQYF
TRBV5-1	14	.	few	TRBJ2-7	TGCGCCAGCACCCCGCGAAGCGACTCCTACGAGCAGTACTTC	CASTPRSDSYEQYF
TRBV4-3	17	TRBD1	few	TRBJ1-3	TGCGCCAGCAGCCAATTACAGGGGGAACCAGCTGGAAACACCATATATTTT	CASSQLQGEPAGNTIYF
TRBV5-1	14	.	few	TRBJ2-7	TGCGCCAGCAGCTTGGTGGTAGAGACCTACGAGCAGTACTTC	CASSLVVETYEQYF
TRBV13	12	.	many	TRBJ2-1	TGTGCCAGCAGCTTTAGAGACAATGAGCAGTTCTTC	CASSFRDNEQFF
TRBV20-1	10	.	few	TRBJ2-1	TGCAGTGCTAGGAGGGATGAGCAGTTCTTC	CSARRDEQFF
TRBV7-2	15	.	many	TRBJ1-2	TGTGCCAGCAGCCGAACATCCACAGGGAACTATGGCTACACCTTC	CASSRTSTGNYGYTF
TRBV14	17	.	.	TRBJ2-3	TGTGCCAGCAGCCCCTGGGAGGGCAGGGGGCGCGGCGATACGCAGTATTTT	CASSPWEGRGRGDTQYF
TRBV19	16	.	.	TRBJ1-2	TGTGCCAGTAGTACCTACAGGGTTCGAGCTAACTATGGCTACACCTTC	CASSTYRVRANYGYTF
TRBV7-2	15	.	.	TRBJ1-5	TGTGCCAGCAGCTTAGCGAAGGGTGACAATCAGCCCCAGCATTTT	CASSLAKGDNQPQHF
TRBV18	16	.	.	TRBJ1-4	TGTGCCAGCTCACCACCCTCCGGAACAGGGTATGAAAAACTGTTTTTT	CASSPPSGTGYEKLFF
TRBV30	12	.	.	TRBJ2-5	TGTGCCTGGGAGGGGGGTCAAGAGACCCAGTACTTC	CAWEGGQETQYF
TRBV6-4	15	TRBD1	few	TRBJ2-3	TGTGCCAGCAGTGACAGGACAGGGGATACAGATACGCAGTATTTT	CASSDRTGDTDTQYF
TRBV28	15	.	many	TRBJ1-3	TGTGCCAGCAGCACCTCGGGGGCTTCTGGAAACACCATATATTTT	CASSTSGASGNTIYF
TRBV29-1	14	TRBD1	few	TRBJ1-1	TGCAGCGTTGATCAACAGGGGGCAAACACTGAAGCTTTCTTT	CSVDQQGANTEAFF
TRBV10-3	15	TRBD1	few	TRBJ2-1	TGTGCCATCAGTGAGGGACAGGGGGCGCGAAATGAGCAGTTCTTC	CAISEGQGARNEQFF
TRBV7-8	15	.	few	TRBJ1-2	TGTGCCAGCAGCTTTTTGGGGACCGGGGGCTATGGCTACACCTTC	CASSFLGTGGYGYTF
TRBV11-2	14	.	.	TRBJ1-1	TGTGCCAGCAGCTTAGGGGCGCTGAACACTGAAGCTTTCTTT	CASSLGALNTEAFF
TRBV7-7	12	.	few	TRBJ2-5	TGTGCTAGCAGCTTCACAGGGGAGACCCAGTACTTC	CASSFTGETQYF
TRBV5-1	14	.	.	TRBJ2-7	TGCGCCAGCAGCCCGCGGGGGCTATCCTACGAGCAGTACTTC	CASSPRGLSYEQYF
TRBV5-1	14	TRBD1	few	TRBJ2-5	TGCGCCAGCAGCCGGACAGGGTGGGAAGAGACCCAGTACTTC	CASSRTGWEETQYF
TRBV6-5	15	.	.	TRBJ2-7	TGTGCCAGCAGTTACTCTAAGGGGACTCCCTACGAGCAGTACTTC	CASSYSKGTPYEQYF
TRBV5-6	12	.	few	TRBJ1-2	TGTGCCAGCAGCTTGTTGTGGAGGACCAACACCTTC	CASSLLWRTNTF
TRBV7-2	14	TRBD1	.	TRBJ1-1	TGTGCCAGCAGCAAGGACAGGGGGAACACTGAAGCTTTCTTT	CASSKDRGNTEAFF
TRBV4-1	16	TRBD1	.	TRBJ2-5	TGCGCCAGCAGCCAAGACTCGACAGGGGGCTGGGGGACCCAGTACTTC	CASSQDSTGGWGTQYF
TRBV2	15	.	few	TRBJ1-5	TGTGCCAGCACTCGGCAGGGAGATAGCAATCAGCCCCAGCATTTT	CASTRQGDSNQPQHF
TRBV6-5	12	TRBD2	few	TRBJ2-5	TGTGCCAGCAGCCGACTAGCTGAGACCCAGTACTTC	CASSRLAETQYF
TRBV6-5	15	TRBD2	.	TRBJ2-5	TGTGCCAGCCTTAGCTCGGGGGAGGGCCAAGAGACCCAGTACTTC	CASLSSGEGQETQYF
TRBV30	14	TRBD1	few	TRBJ2-7	TGTGCCAGTAGTCGGGGACAGAGCTCCTACGAGCAGTACTTC	CASSRGQSSYEQYF